This T cell receptor (beta chain) was captured in a study of blood T cell repertoires in COVID-19 (dated by TCRdb to 2020 to 2021). Study-wide context: Samples covering the acute and convalescent phases of COVID-19 were provided by collaborators in the United States, Italy and Spain. The material from the prospective study consisted of cDNA or gDNA derived from T cells, B-cell-depleted T cells, or PBMCs. The dataset comprised deeply sampled blood TCRbeta repertoires from subjects exposed to, actively infected with, or recovered from COVID-19. A freely available public database, intended as a resource for researchers studying the immune response to SARS-CoV-2, is where the repertoires were released. Samples were obtained from the ongoing ImmuneRACE study (first 160 participants) and from approximately 1,200 subjects provided by 6 global collaborators. A de-identified subject ID, COVID-19 status, age in years and sex were almost always included in the sample metadata. Where available, HLA class I and class II types were obtained from metadata supplied by the sample provider rather than from assay-based typing. Overall results and qualifications from the work: Clinical and demographic metadata were provided uncurated, with the amount varying by source and participant.

The immunoSEQ Assay, a bias-controlled multiplex PCR, was used to amplify TCRbeta CDR3 regions from genomic DNA. As for how the authors treated the data: Within the assay, amplification of reference gene primers was used to estimate how many nucleated cells each sample contained. Sequence reads were collapsed and filtered to measure the absolute abundance of every unique TCRbeta CDR3 rearrangement. For each sample, productive Simpson clonality was calculated as the square root of Simpson's diversity index across productive rearrangements. TCRdb obtained this table from immuneACCESS and retained in-frame rearrangements with V and J assigned. These tables miss some clones; where compared with another copy, unresolved V genes account for less than half of the shortfall, and the remainder is unexplained. Clone size and V and J calls were adopted from that table, with D and trimming inferred from the DNA. The sample yields about 60,000 clones; roughly 80% were counted once. 3% to 4.5% of the sample is held by the ten biggest clonotypes.

Sequences SGHRS (CDR1) and YFSETQ (CDR2) are obtained from the germline V gene. V and J lose 4 bases and 2 bases, and a span of 6 bases separates them. From the cysteine up to the phenylalanine, the CDR3 has a length of 12 residues. The read is trimmed to its CDR3 DNA, 36 bases read in frame from base 1. In the prospective study, participants were about 18 to 95 years old, resided in approximately 22 geographic areas of the United States, and were enrolled through a virtual design. Cohort assignment in the prospective study relied on participant-reported clinical history from a screening survey and a study questionnaire. In the prospective study, whole blood, serum and a nasopharyngeal or oropharyngeal swab were collected from each participant by mobile phlebotomists. Participants in the prospective study had the option to provide additional blood draws and questionnaires over a roughly 2-month period. Blood samples from the prospective study were shipped frozen or at room temperature prior to DNA extraction.

A remark on this clone: The clone's antigen remains unknown. Base qualities are missing; no much larger clone stands one base away.

Sequenced: PBMCs or T cells enriched from blood (not recorded which). The sequence is built from TRBV5-1 and TRBJ1-2; the D gene assignment is ambiguous. The origin of this receptor is a woman in her thirties or forties with acute COVID-19. CDR3 protein: CASSPQNYGYTF. The DNA sequence is given as TGCGCCAGCAGCCCACAGAACTATGGCTACACCTTC.